This T cell receptor (beta chain) was identified during a study of blood T cell repertoires in COVID-19. Germline V CDR1 and CDR2: SGHVS, FQNEAQ. This CDR3 has 17 residues. Trimming pared 5 bases from V and 5 bases from J, leaving 24 bases between. Those enrolled, adults aged roughly 18 to 89 years, came from about two dozen US areas. Participants reported their clinical history, and cohort assignment relied on those reports. Before being deemed recovered, Cohort 3 donors had two negative PCRs, clearance, or symptom resolution. The protocol was immunoSEQ multiplex PCR, while the TCRdb copy is restricted to in-frame clones and leaves out a portion. In the table there are 110,000 to 150,000 clones, just under 85% of which are singletons.

The sample comprised PBMCs or T cells enriched from blood (not recorded which). The TCR originated in a middle-aged woman who had recovered from COVID-19. This chain links TRBV7-8 with TRBJ2-5; weak D call: TRBD2 (7 bases). The CDR3 coding sequence is TGTGCCAGCAGCCAGGCCCCTCCGGGGGGAGGGGGGGAGACCCAGTACTTC. Protein product: CASSQAPPGGGGETQYF.